The 3 T cell receptor beta chains in this list originate from one sample, sequenced in a study of blood T cell repertoires in COVID-19. TCRdb's copy holds only in-frame clones and misses some; the assay was immunoSEQ multiplex PCR. This repertoire shows some 69,000 clones, roughly nine tenths found once; its top ten account for 4.5% to 5%. Sequenced material: peripheral blood. The receptors here all came from a woman aged 45-65 years with active COVID-19.

V and J are TRBV5-4 and TRBJ2-2; the D gene is possibly TRBD2 (6 bases). Germline V gene lookup returns CDR1 SGHNT and CDR2 YYREEE (reference sequence). The CDR3 length is 16 residues. Trimming stripped 1 base from V and 2 bases from J, with 12 bases between. The CDR3 protein is CASSLRGGTNTGELFF. CDR3 in DNA: TGTGCCAGCAGCTTGCGTGGCGGGACTAACACCGGGGAGCTGTTTTTT.

V gene TRBV14 combines with J gene TRBJ2-3, with 7 positions matching TRBD2. CDR3 length equals 18 residues. Germline-derived CDR1 and CDR2 are SGHDN and FVKESK. Unmatched junction bases numbered 14, after V lost 0 bases and J lost 5 bases. The CDR3 is CASSQEGRAGLVGDTQYF. In nucleotides, the CDR3 is TGTGCCAGCAGCCAAGAGGGCCGAGCGGGGTTGGTGGGAGATACGCAGTATTTT. The whole variable domain, remainder taken from reference TRBV14 and TRBJ2-3, is EAGVTQFPSHSVIEKGQTVTLRCDPISGHDNLYWYRRVMGKEIKFLLHFVKESKQDESGMPNNRFLAERTGGTYSTLKVQPAELEDSGVYFCASSQEGRAGLVGDTQYFGPGTRLTVL.

J is TRBJ2-3 and V is TRBV5-1; D unresolved. V lost 0 bases and J lost 0, with 11 bases in between. Germline-derived CDR1 and CDR2 are SGHRS and YFSETQ. CDR3 length: 16 residues. The CDR3 is CASSLGTTPSTDTQYF. The CDR3 nucleotides are TGCGCCAGCAGCTTGGGTACTACTCCTAGCACAGATACGCAGTATTTT. Full variable domain (rest looked up from reference TRBV5-1 and TRBJ2-3): KAGVTQTPRYLIKTRGQQVTLSCSPISGHRSVSWYQQTPGQGLQFLFEYFSETQRNKGNFPGRFSGRQFSNSRSEMNVSTLELGDSALYLCASSLGTTPSTDTQYFGPGTRLTVL.